What follows is one TCR beta chain and its context. Its antigen is currently unknown. This record belongs to a study of vaccination and CD4 T cells after COVID-19. Overall study: Sampling after COVID took place at a median of around 91 days (range 35 to 161) following diagnosis.

Treatment given: roughly 11-day PBMC culture with coronavirus spike peptide pools or control peptides (ViraFEST assay). Peptide pools at approximately 10 ug/ml stimulated roughly 1.9 million PBMCs per well with 9.5 to 10 IU/ml IL-2. Cultured CD4+ T cell DNA was sequenced using the Oncomine TCR Beta short-read assay. CD4+ T cells were cultured, and genomic DNA was extracted from them. Each CDR3 protein is one row after TCRdb ran MiXCR on the PCR reads. Of more than 10,000 distinct CDR3 sequences listed, 45% to 60% are singletons. The CDR3 length is 15 residues. CDR1 MNHEY and CDR2 SVGAGI come from the germline V gene. V lost 2 bases to trimming and J lost 6 bases; unmatched junction nucleotides: 6. General observations from the study: Convalescent patients displayed spike mono-reactivity in 304 of 307 vaccine-specific clones.

The chain employs TRBV6-5 and TRBJ2-4; 8 bases fit TRBD1. The TCR comes from a human donor who had recovered from COVID-19. Sequencing was carried out using CD4+ T cells from blood, cultured in vitro. The CDR3 reads CASSYPGQDLNIQYF. CDR3 DNA sequence: TGTGCCAGCAGTTACCCGGGACAGGATCTAAACATTCAGTACTTC.